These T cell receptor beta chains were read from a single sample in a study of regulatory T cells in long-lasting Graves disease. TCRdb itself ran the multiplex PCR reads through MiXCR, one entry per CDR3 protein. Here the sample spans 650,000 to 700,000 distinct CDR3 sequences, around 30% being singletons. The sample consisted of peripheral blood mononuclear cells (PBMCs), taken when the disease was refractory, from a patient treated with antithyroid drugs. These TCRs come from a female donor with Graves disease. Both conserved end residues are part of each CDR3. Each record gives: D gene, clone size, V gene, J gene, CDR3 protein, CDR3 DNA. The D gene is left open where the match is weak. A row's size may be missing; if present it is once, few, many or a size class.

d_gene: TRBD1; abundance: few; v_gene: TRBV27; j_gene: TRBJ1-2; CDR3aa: CASSARQGAVYGYTF; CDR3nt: TGTGCCAGCAGTGCCCGACAGGGGGCGGTCTATGGCTACACCTTC
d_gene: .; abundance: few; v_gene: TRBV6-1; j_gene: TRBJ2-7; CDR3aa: CASSEAGQSFLFYEQYF; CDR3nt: TGTGCCAGCAGTGAGGCGGGACAGTCATTTCTTTTTTACGAGCAGTACTTC
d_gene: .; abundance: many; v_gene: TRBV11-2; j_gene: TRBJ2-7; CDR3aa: CASSPTISRSRYEQYF; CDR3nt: TGTGCCAGCAGCCCGACGATATCTCGGTCCCGCTACGAGCAGTACTTC
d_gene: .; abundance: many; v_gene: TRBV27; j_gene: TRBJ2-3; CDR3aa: CASSSRNTDTQYF; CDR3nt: TGTGCCAGCAGTTCGCGGAACACAGATACGCAGTATTTT
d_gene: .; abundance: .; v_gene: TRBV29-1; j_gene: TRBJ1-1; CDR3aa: CSVGLRFNTEAFF; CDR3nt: TGCAGCGTGGGTTTACGGTTTAACACTGAAGCTTTCTTT
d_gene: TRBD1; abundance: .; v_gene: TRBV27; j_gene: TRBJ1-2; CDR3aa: CASQKPGQGSYGYTF; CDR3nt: TGTGCCAGCCAAAAACCGGGACAGGGGAGCTATGGCTACACCTTC
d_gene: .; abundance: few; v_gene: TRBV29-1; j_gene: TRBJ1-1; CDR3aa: CSVGTATEAFF; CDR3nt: TGCAGCGTCGGGACTGCCACTGAAGCTTTCTTT
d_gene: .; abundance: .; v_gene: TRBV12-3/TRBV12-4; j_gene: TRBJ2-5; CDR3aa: CASTPGRQETQYF; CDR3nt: TGTGCCAGCACCCCGGGACGCCAAGAGACCCAGTACTTC
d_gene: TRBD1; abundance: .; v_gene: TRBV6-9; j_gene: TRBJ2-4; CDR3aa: CARNGQGALVHRVKNIQYF; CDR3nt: TGTGCCAGGAATGGACAGGGGGCTCTGGTCCATCGGGTCAAAAACATTCAGTACTTC
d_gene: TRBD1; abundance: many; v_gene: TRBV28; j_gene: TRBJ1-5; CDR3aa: CASIPEHRGLTNNQPQHF; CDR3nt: TGTGCCAGCATCCCCGAGCACAGGGGGCTAACTAACAATCAGCCCCAGCATTTT
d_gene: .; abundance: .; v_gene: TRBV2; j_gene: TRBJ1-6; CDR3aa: CASSEALLGGAGSPLHF; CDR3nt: TGTGCCAGCAGTGAAGCGCTTCTTGGAGGGGCTGGGTCACCCCTCCACTTT
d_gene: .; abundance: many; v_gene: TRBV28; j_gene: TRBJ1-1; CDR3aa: CASKDSPTEAFF; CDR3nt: TGTGCCAGCAAGGACAGCCCCACTGAAGCTTTCTTT
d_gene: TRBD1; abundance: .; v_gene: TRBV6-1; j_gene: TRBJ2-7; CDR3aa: CASSSTGVGSHEQYF; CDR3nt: TGTGCCAGCAGCTCGACAGGGGTCGGGAGCCACGAGCAGTACTTC
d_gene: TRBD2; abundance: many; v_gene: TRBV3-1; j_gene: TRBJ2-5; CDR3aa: CASRPQGERGAQYF; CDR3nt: TGTGCCAGCAGACCTCAAGGGGAGCGGGGGGCCCAGTACTTC
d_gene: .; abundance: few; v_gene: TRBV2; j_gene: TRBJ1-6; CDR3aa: CASRTDGSRISPLHF; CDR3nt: TGTGCCAGCAGGACAGACGGGAGCCGAATCTCACCCCTCCACTTT
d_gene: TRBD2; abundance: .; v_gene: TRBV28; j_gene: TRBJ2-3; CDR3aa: CASSLAGTDTQYF; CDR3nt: TGTGCCAGCAGTCTAGCGGGAACAGATACGCAGTATTTT
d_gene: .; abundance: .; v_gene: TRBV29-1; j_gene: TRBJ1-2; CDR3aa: CSVELGRGNYGYTF; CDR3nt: TGCAGCGTTGAATTGGGCAGGGGTAACTATGGCTACACCTTC
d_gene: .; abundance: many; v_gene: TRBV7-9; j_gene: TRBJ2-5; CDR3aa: CASSLSGRSGAETQYF; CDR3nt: TGTGCCAGCAGCCTAAGTGGACGGTCTGGAGCGGAGACCCAGTACTTC
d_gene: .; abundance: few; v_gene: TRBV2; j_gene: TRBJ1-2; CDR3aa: CASSEGSGEPGYTF; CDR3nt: TGTGCCAGCAGTGAAGGGTCAGGGGAGCCTGGCTACACCTTC
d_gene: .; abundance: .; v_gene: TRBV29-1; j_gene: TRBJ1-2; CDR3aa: CSVEQRELYGYTF; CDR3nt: TGCAGCGTTGAGCAGAGGGAGCTCTATGGCTACACCTTC
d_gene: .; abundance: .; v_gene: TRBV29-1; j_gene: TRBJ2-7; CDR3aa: CSVVAAYEQYF; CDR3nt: TGCAGCGTTGTCGCCGCCTACGAGCAGTACTTC
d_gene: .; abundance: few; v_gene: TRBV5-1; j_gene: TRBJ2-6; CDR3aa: CASSSSREPVSGANVLTF; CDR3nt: TGCGCCAGCAGCTCAAGCAGGGAACCGGTCTCTGGGGCCAACGTCCTGACTTTC
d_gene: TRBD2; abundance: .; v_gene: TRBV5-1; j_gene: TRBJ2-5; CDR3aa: CASSRTSMETQYF; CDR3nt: TGCGCCAGCAGCCGGACTAGTATGGAGACCCAGTACTTC
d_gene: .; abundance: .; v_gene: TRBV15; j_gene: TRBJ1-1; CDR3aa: CATSRDTDNTEAFF; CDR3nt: TGTGCCACCAGCAGAGATACAGATAACACTGAAGCTTTCTTT
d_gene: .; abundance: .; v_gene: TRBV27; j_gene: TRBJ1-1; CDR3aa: CASSLRESDTEAFF; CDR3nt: TGTGCCAGCAGTTTAAGGGAGAGTGACACTGAAGCTTTCTTT
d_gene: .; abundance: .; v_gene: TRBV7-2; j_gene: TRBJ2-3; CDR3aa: CASSLTRSTDTQYF; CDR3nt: TGTGCCAGCAGCTTAACGAGGAGCACAGATACGCAGTATTTT
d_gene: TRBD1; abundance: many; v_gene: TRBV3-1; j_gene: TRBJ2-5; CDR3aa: CASSLIRDRETQYF; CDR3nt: TGTGCCAGCAGCCTGATCCGGGACAGAGAGACCCAGTACTTC
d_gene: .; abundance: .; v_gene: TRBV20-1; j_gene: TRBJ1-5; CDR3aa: CSARSWGEDQPQHF; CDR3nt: TGCAGTGCTAGGTCCTGGGGAGAGGATCAGCCCCAGCATTTT
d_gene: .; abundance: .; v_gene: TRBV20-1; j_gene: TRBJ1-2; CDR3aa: CSAIPESRGYTF; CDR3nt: TGCAGTGCTATCCCGGAGTCAAGAGGCTACACCTTC
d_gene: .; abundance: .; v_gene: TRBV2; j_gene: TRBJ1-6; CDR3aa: CASARTDNSPLHF; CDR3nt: TGTGCCAGCGCCCGGACAGATAATTCACCCCTCCACTTT
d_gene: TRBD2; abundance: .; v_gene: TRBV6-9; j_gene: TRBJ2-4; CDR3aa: CASSWGTSGLPKNIQYF; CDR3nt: TGTGCCAGCAGTTGGGGGACTAGCGGGCTACCCAAAAACATTCAGTACTTC
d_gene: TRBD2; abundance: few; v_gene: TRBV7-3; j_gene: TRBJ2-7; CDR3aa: CASSLRPATSGRTCYEQYF; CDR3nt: TGTGCCAGCAGCTTAAGACCCGCGACTAGCGGGAGGACCTGCTACGAGCAGTACTTC
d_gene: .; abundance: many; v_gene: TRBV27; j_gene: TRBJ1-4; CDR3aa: CASSPWGTNEKLFF; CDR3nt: TGTGCCAGCAGCCCGTGGGGGACTAATGAAAAACTGTTTTTT
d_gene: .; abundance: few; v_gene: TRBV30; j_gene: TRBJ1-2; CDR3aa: CAYLPGQTDYGYTF; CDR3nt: TGTGCCTACCTCCCCGGACAAACAGACTATGGCTACACCTTC
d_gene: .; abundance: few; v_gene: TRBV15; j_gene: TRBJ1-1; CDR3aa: CATSRDGGTEAFF; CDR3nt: TGTGCCACCAGCAGAGATGGGGGAACTGAAGCTTTCTTT
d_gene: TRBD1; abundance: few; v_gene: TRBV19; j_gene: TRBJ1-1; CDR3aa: CASSTSRDRNTEAFF; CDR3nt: TGTGCCAGTAGTACGTCCCGGGACAGGAACACTGAAGCTTTCTTT
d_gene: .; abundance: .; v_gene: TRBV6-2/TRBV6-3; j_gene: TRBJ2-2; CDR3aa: CASSVWARTGELFF; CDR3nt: TGTGCCAGCAGTGTATGGGCCCGAACCGGGGAGCTGTTTTTT
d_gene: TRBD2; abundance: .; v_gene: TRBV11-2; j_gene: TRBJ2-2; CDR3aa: CASSARTSGNTGELFF; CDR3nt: TGTGCCAGCAGCGCCAGGACTAGCGGGAACACCGGGGAGCTGTTTTTT
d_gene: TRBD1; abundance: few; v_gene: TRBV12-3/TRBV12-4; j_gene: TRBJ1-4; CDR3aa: CASSLGQGGTNEKLFF; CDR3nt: TGTGCCAGCAGTTTAGGACAGGGGGGTACTAATGAAAAACTGTTTTTT
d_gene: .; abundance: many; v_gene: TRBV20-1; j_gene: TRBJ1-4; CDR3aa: CSARYGNQEKLFF; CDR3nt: TGCAGTGCTAGGTACGGCAACCAAGAAAAACTGTTTTTT
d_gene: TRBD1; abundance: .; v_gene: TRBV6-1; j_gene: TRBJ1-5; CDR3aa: CASSAGGGTAHSNQPQHF; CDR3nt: TGTGCCAGCAGTGCCGGAGGGGGGACAGCACATAGCAATCAGCCCCAGCATTTT
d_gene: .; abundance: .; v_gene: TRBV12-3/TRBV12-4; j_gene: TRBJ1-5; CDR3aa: CAGSLSANQPQHF; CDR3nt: TGTGCCGGCAGTTTATCCGCGAATCAGCCCCAGCATTTT
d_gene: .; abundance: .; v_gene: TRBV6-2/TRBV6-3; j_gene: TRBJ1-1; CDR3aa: CASSYSGRDYWNTEAFF; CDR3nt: TGTGCCAGCAGTTACTCAGGCAGGGATTATTGGAACACTGAAGCTTTCTTT
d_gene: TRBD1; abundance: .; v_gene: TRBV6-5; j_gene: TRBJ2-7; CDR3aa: CASSWGQGISEQYF; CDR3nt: TGTGCCAGCAGTTGGGGACAGGGTATTTCCGAGCAGTACTTC
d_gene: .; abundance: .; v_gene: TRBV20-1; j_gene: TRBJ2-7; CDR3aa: CSSSRSSYEQYF; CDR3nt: TGCAGTAGTTCTAGGAGCTCCTACGAGCAGTACTTC
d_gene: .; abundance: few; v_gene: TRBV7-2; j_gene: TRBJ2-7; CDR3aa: CASSPTQYEQYF; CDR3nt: TGTGCCAGCAGCCCGACTCAATACGAGCAGTACTTC
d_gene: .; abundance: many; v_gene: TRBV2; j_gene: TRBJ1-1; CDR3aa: CASSSHTEAFF; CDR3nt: TGTGCCAGCAGTAGTCACACTGAAGCTTTCTTT
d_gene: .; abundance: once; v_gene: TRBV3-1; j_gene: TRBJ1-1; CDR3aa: CASSLGIGRGLIMNTEAFF; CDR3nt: TGTGCCAGCAGCCTTGGGATAGGCAGGGGATTGATAATGAACACTGAAGCTTTCTTT
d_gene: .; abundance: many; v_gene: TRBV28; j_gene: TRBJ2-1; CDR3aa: CASSPNGLGHLNEQFF; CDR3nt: TGTGCCAGCAGTCCCAATGGCCTTGGCCACCTCAATGAGCAGTTCTTC
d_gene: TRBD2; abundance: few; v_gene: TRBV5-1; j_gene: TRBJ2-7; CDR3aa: CASSLVVLAGGSDEQYF; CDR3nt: TGCGCCAGCAGCTTGGTAGTACTAGCGGGAGGTTCCGACGAGCAGTACTTC
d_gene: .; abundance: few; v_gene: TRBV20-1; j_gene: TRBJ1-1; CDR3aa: CSARIGNTEAFF; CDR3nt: TGCAGTGCTAGGATAGGGAACACTGAAGCTTTCTTT
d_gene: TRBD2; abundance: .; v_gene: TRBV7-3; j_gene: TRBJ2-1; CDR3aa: CASSPIPGTSVTHEQFF; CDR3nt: TGTGCCAGCAGCCCAATACCAGGGACTAGCGTTACCCATGAGCAGTTCTTC